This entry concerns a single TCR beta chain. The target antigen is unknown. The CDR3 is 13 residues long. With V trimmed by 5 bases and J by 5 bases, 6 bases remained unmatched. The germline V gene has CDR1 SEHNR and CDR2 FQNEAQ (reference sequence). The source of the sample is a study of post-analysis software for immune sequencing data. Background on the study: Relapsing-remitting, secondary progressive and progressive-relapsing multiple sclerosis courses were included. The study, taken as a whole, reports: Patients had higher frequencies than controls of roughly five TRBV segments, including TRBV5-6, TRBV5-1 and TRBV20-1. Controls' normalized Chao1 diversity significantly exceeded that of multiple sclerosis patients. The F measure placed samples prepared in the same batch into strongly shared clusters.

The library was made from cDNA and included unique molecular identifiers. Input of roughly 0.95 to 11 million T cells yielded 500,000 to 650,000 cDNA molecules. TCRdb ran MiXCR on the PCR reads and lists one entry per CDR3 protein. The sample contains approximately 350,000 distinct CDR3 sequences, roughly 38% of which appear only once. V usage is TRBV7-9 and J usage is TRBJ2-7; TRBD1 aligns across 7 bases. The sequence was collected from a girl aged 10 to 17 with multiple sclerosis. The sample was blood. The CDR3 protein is CASSGDSFHEQYF. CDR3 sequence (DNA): TGTGCCAGCAGCGGGGACAGTTTTCACGAGCAGTACTTC.